The 26 T cell receptor beta chains presented below share a single source sample, sequenced in a study of blood T cell repertoires in COVID-19. Data came from immunoSEQ multiplex PCR; TCRdb stores just in-frame clones and leaves some out. The sample yields 130,000 to 150,000 clones, roughly 86% seen once. The sequencing input was peripheral blood. These receptor sequences come from a human donor in a cohort sampled during active COVID-19.

This chain links TRBV6-5 with TRBJ1-2; 9 bases line up with TRBD1. Trimming cost V 7 bases and J 5 bases; bases outside gene matches: 8. Germline assignment: CDR1 MNHEY and CDR2 SVGAGI. This CDR3 comprises 14 residues. CDR3 residues: CASNSGTGMYGYTF. The CDR3 DNA follows: TGTGCCAGCAACTCCGGGACAGGGATGTATGGCTACACCTTC.

J is TRBJ1-2 and V is TRBV28; 12 nucleotides agree with TRBD1. CDR1 is MDHEN and CDR2 is SYDVKM in the germline V gene. The J segment lost 5 bases and the V segment lost 2 bases, leaving 3 bases of the junction unmatched. This CDR3 is 15 amino acids long. The CDR3: CASSLGTGGGYGYTF. CDR3 DNA sequence: TGTGCCAGCAGTTTAGGGACAGGGGGCGGGTATGGCTACACCTTC.

The gene calls are TRBV6-1 and TRBJ1-6, with D perhaps TRBD1 (6 bases). Germline CDR1 and CDR2: MNHNS and SASEGT. With 3 bases removed from V and 10 bases from J, the gap between germline ends came to 13 bases. CDR3 length: 14 residues. CDR3 coding DNA: TGTGCCAGCAGTGACGGGCCAGGGGAATCACCCCTCCACTTT. As protein: CASSDGPGESPLHF.

This chain links TRBV11-2 with TRBJ1-1; D is uncertain. The CDR3 is 13 amino acids. Germline values: CDR1 SGHAT, CDR2 FQNNGV. V was clipped by 2 bases and J by 2 bases, with 6 bases between them. This chain's CDR3 is CASSLNRNTEAFF. CDR3 sequence (DNA): TGTGCCAGCAGCTTAAACAGAAACACTGAAGCTTTCTTT.

The genes are TRBV28 and TRBJ2-2, with 9 bases lining up with TRBD2. With 4 bases clipped from V and 4 bases from J, the junction kept 10 bases outside the gene matches. Germline V gene lookup returns CDR1 MDHEN and CDR2 SYDVKM. This CDR3 comprises 17 residues. Here the CDR3 DNA reads TGTGCCAGCAGTTCTAGAGCTAGCGGGGCCTCCACCGGGGAGCTGTTTTTT. This codes for CASSSRASGASTGELFF.

This clone occurred once. This chain connects TRBV5-1 to TRBJ1-2; 7 nucleotides match TRBD1. Trimming took 4 bases from V and 4 from J; bases not matched to a gene: 7. CDR3 length equals 14 residues. Germline assignment: CDR1 SGHRS and CDR2 YFSETQ. This CDR3 reads CASSQAQGGYGYTF. The DNA for the CDR3 is TGCGCCAGCAGCCAAGCCCAGGGGGGCTATGGCTACACCTTC.

The gene calls are TRBV4-2 and TRBJ2-1; tentative D call: TRBD2 (6 bases). Per germline, CDR1 LGHNA and CDR2 YNFKEQ. The CDR3 has 20 residues. V lost 1 base, J lost 4 bases, and 26 bases lay in between. Here the CDR3 DNA reads TGTGCCAGCAGCCAAGCTTTAAGGGACTCCTCTCCAGCCGGTTACAATGAGCAGTTCTTC. Translating gives CASSQALRDSSPAGYNEQFF.

The chain carries TRBV4-3 and TRBJ1-3; D call uncertain. The CDR3 sequence is 17 residues long. The V end lost 0 bases, the J end lost 4 bases, and 16 bases lay between the germline ends. In germline, CDR1 is LGHNA, CDR2 YSLEER. The CDR3 DNA reads TGCGCCAGCAGCCAAGATTACCGGATCGCGGGGGGAAACACCATATATTTT. It translates to CASSQDYRIAGGNTIYF.

The chain couples TRBV9 to TRBJ2-1; D is perhaps TRBD2 (6 bases). Trimming left V 4 bases short and J 7 bases short, with 9 bases between. The CDR3 runs 12 residues. Per germline, CDR1 SGDLS and CDR2 YYNGEE. CDR3 in DNA: TGTGCCAGCAGCAACCGGGGGAATGAGCAGTTCTTC. It is translated as CASSNRGNEQFF.

V and J are TRBV29-1 and TRBJ1-2; TRBD1 aligns across 10 bases. The CDR3 spans 15 residues. With 1 base clipped from V and 4 bases from J, the junction kept 6 bases outside the gene matches. Germline-derived CDR1 and CDR2 are SQVTM and ANQGSEA. The DNA for the CDR3 is TGCAGCGTTGAAGTGGACAGGGGGTTCTTCTATGGCTACACCTTC. This codes for CSVEVDRGFFYGYTF.

V usage is TRBV6-5 and J usage is TRBJ2-3; TRBD2 aligns across 9 bases. After removal of 0 bases from V and 3 bases from J, the junction contained 4 bases not matched to a gene. The germline V gene encodes CDR1 MNHEY and CDR2 SVGAGI. This CDR3 has 16 residues. CDR3 nucleotide sequence: TGTGCCAGCAGTTACTCGGCGGGGGGGCCGACAGATACGCAGTATTTT. Translation gives CASSYSAGGPTDTQYF.

The chain employs TRBV28 and TRBJ2-5; D unresolved. The germline V and J ends were trimmed by 3 bases and 3 bases, with 11 bases remaining between them. CDR1 and CDR2 (germline): MDHEN, SYDVKM. There are 14 residues in the CDR3. Here the CDR3 reads CASSFGAVEETQYF. CDR3 bases: TGTGCCAGCAGTTTCGGAGCTGTGGAAGAGACCCAGTACTTC.

CDR3 region: CASSVAILGQGGTEAFF. The CDR3 DNA reads as TGTGCCAGCAGCGTAGCTATACTGGGACAGGGAGGGACTGAAGCTTTCTTT. This chain connects TRBV9 to TRBJ1-1, with 9 bases lining up with TRBD1. CDR1 is SGDLS and CDR2 is YYNGEE in the germline V gene. The CDR3 contains 17 residues. The trim removed 0 bases at V and 5 bases at J, leaving 11 bases unmatched.

J is TRBJ1-5 and V is TRBV2; 7 positions agree with TRBD1. Trimming cost V 6 bases and J 4 bases; bases outside gene matches: 3. The germline V gene has CDR1 SNHLY and CDR2 FYNNEI. This CDR3 has 13 residues. The CDR3 bases are TGTGCCAGCAGAGGGACAGCAAATCAGCCCCAGCATTTT. Protein: CASRGTANQPQHF. The whole variable domain, filled in from reference TRBV2 and TRBJ1-5, reads EPEVTQTPSHQVTQMGQEVILRCVPISNHLYFYWYRQILGQKVEFLVSFYNNEISEKSEIFDDQFSVERPDGSNFTLKIRSTKLEDSAMYFCASRGTANQPQHFGDGTRLSIL.

The V and J genes are TRBV9 and TRBJ2-3, with 14 positions matching TRBD2. Germline CDR1 and CDR2: SGDLS and YYNGEE. This CDR3 region has 17 residues. J was trimmed by 0 bases and V by 3 bases; bases with no gene match: 3. CDR3 DNA: TGTGCCAGCAGCGGGACTAGCGGGGGGTCTAGCACAGATACGCAGTATTTT. Its translation is CASSGTSGGSSTDTQYF.

This chain joins TRBV7-9 and TRBJ2-1; 10 positions agree with TRBD2. Unmatched junction bases numbered 6, after V lost 5 bases and J lost 5 bases. The CDR3 has 15 amino acids. Per germline, CDR1 SEHNR and CDR2 FQNEAQ (reference sequence). Written as DNA, the CDR3 is TGTGCCAGCAGCGTAGGACTAGCGGAAAACAATGAGCAGTTCTTC. Translating gives CASSVGLAENNEQFF.

This clone came up once. J is TRBJ2-3 and V is TRBV7-2, with 15 positions matching TRBD2. Germline CDR1 is SGHTA and CDR2 is FQGNSA. CDR3 length equals 17 residues. V lost 4 bases and J lost 2; bases outside the gene matches: 4. This CDR3 is CASSSGLAGGATDTQYF. CDR3 sequence (DNA): TGTGCCAGCAGCTCGGGACTAGCGGGGGGCGCCACAGATACGCAGTATTTT.

The chain carries TRBV5-5 and TRBJ2-1, with 11 bases aligning to TRBD2. This CDR3 is 15 amino acids long. Germline V gene data show CDR1 as SGHKS and CDR2 as YYEKEE (reference sequence). V was clipped by 6 bases and J by 10 bases; unmatched bases: 12. Here the CDR3 reads CASIRLLAGASEQFF. The CDR3 DNA reads TGTGCCAGCATCCGGCTACTAGCGGGAGCATCCGAGCAGTTCTTC.

V usage is TRBV30 and J usage is TRBJ2-5; tentatively, D is TRBD1 (6 bases). CDR1 GTSNPN and CDR2 SVGIG come from the germline V gene (reference sequence). The V gene lost 3 bases and the J gene lost 2 bases, with 13 bases spanning the gap. The CDR3 has 14 amino acids. The CDR3, as DNA: TGTGCCTGGAGCGCCCGGGGACAACAAGAGACCCAGTACTTC. Protein product: CAWSARGQQETQYF.

The gene calls are TRBV30 and TRBJ1-3; D unclear. The CDR3 loop spans 15 amino acids. CDR1 is GTSNPN and CDR2 is SVGIG in the germline V gene (reference sequence). Trimming removed 3 bases from V and 2 bases from J, with 14 bases in between. DNA for the CDR3: TGTGCCTGGAGCCGACTCGGGGATACTGGAAACACCATATATTTT. Protein sequence: CAWSRLGDTGNTIYF.

The chain joins TRBV28 to TRBJ1-2, with D possibly TRBD1 on 6 matching bases. CDR1 and CDR2 (germline): MDHEN, SYDVKM. V shed 7 bases and J shed 4 bases, with 13 bases lying between them. The length of the CDR3 is 13 residues. CDR3 sequence: CASTTGGAYGYTF. CDR3 nucleotides: TGTGCCAGCACTACGGGGGGGGCCTATGGCTACACCTTC.

The chain recombines TRBV19 with TRBJ2-1, with D hard to call. Trimming cost V 4 bases and J 0 bases, with 7 bases left between them. The germline CDR1 and CDR2 sequences are LNHDA and SQIVND (reference sequence). This CDR3 contains 14 residues. The CDR3 reads CASSKAGSYNEQFF. DNA of the CDR3: TGTGCCAGTAGTAAGGCAGGCTCCTACAATGAGCAGTTCTTC.

The chain couples TRBV5-6 to TRBJ1-3; D is ambiguous. Germline lookup yields CDR1 SGHDT and CDR2 YYEEEE. The CDR3 totals 17 residues. Trimming took 2 bases from V and 0 from J, leaving 15 bases between them. CDR3 sequence (DNA): TGTGCCAGCAGCTTCCGGAGGAGCTTTCGCTCTGGAAACACCATATATTTT. Protein: CASSFRRSFRSGNTIYF.

The rearrangement links TRBV5-3 to TRBJ2-3, with D perhaps matching TRBD2 (6 bases). TRBV5-3 is an ORF; its function is uncertain. Trimming removed 1 base at V and 3 bases at J, with 9 bases between. The length of the CDR3 is 14 residues. The CDR3 loop reads CARSLTSSTDTQYF. CDR3 sequence (DNA): TGTGCCAGAAGCTTGACTAGCAGTACAGATACGCAGTATTTT.

In this sample, this clone turned up once. The chain is built from TRBV11-2 and TRBJ1-6; D gene ambiguous. CDR3 length: 13 amino acids. Germline CDR1 SGHAT, CDR2 FQNNGV. The ends were cut back, 2 bases at V and 9 bases at J, with 8 bases in the middle. CDR3 protein: CASSLTAGSPLHF. The CDR3 DNA follows: TGTGCCAGCAGCTTAACCGCGGGTTCACCCCTCCACTTT.

The chain has TRBV5-4 and TRBJ2-3; tentative D call: TRBD2 (6 bases). V lost 2 bases and J lost 2, with 9 bases in between. The V gene's germline CDR1 is SGHNT and CDR2 YYREEE (reference sequence). This CDR3 spans 14 amino acids. CDR3 coding DNA: TGTGCCAGCAGCTTTGGGGGACTCACAGATACGCAGTATTTT. Amino acid sequence: CASSFGGLTDTQYF.